Shown below are 18 T cell receptor beta chains from a single sample sequenced in a study of cytomegalovirus exposure and HLA in healthy donors. This table comes from immunoSEQ multiplex PCR, and its TCRdb copy is limited to in-frame clones, with some not included. The sample shows some 240,000 clones, roughly 84% of them seen only once. The sample was PBMCs. All receptors come from a woman younger than 30 in good health and CMV-seropositive.

The chain employs TRBV5-4 and TRBJ1-4; 8 nucleotides align to TRBD1. CDR1 and CDR2 (germline): SGHNT, YYREEE (reference sequence). The CDR3 is made up of 16 amino acids. J was trimmed by 8 bases and V by 4 bases; bases with no gene match: 13. As DNA, the CDR3 is TGTGCCAGCAGCCCCTCAGGCCAGGGGGCTAGGGAAAAACTGTTTTTT. This codes for CASSPSGQGAREKLFF.

The V gene is TRBV29-1, the J gene TRBJ1-4; D is possibly TRBD1 (6 bases). CDR3 size: 16 residues. V was cut by 0 bases and J by 3 bases, with 14 bases left in between. CDR1 and CDR2 from the germline V gene are SQVTM and ANQGSEA. CDR3 sequence (DNA): TGCAGCGTTGAAGATATGGGGGGGCGGCCTAATGAAAAACTGTTTTTT. It specifies CSVEDMGGRPNEKLFF.

The chain has TRBV27 and TRBJ2-2; no firm D call. The germline V and J ends were trimmed by 0 bases and 0 bases, with 2 bases remaining between them. The CDR3 has 14 residues. The V gene's germline CDR1 is MNHEY and CDR2 SMNVEV (reference sequence). The DNA for the CDR3 is TGTGCCAGCAGTTTATCCTCGAACACCGGGGAGCTGTTTTTT. It encodes CASSLSSNTGELFF.

V is TRBV5-1 and J is TRBJ1-1; D is possibly TRBD1 (5 bases). Germline V gene lookup returns CDR1 SGHRS and CDR2 YFSETQ. The V gene lost 2 bases and the J gene lost 2 bases, with 10 bases spanning the gap. The CDR3 is made up of 14 amino acids. The CDR3 is CASSFAGPNTEAFF. DNA for the CDR3: TGCGCCAGCAGCTTTGCAGGGCCTAACACTGAAGCTTTCTTT.

The chain has TRBV7-9 and TRBJ2-3, with unresolved D. Germline CDR1 SEHNR, CDR2 FQNEAQ (reference sequence). V was clipped by 1 base and J by 9 bases, with 17 bases between them. The CDR3 is 15 residues long. The CDR3 loop reads CASSLVGRSPLTQYF. The CDR3 nucleotides read TGTGCCAGCAGCTTAGTTGGCAGGTCACCCCTAACGCAGTATTTT.

CDR3 nucleotides: TGTGCCAGCAGCTCTGAGCCCTCGGGGGAGCTGTTTTTT. This gives the protein CASSSEPSGELFF. The chain recombines TRBV11-2 with TRBJ2-2; D gene ambiguous. The V gene's germline CDR1 is SGHAT and CDR2 FQNNGV. The CDR3 loop spans 13 amino acids. V was trimmed by 4 bases and J by 8 bases, leaving 11 bases between them.

The CDR3 DNA reads as TGCAGCGTGCGGGAAGGCACAGATACGCAGTATTTT. Protein: CSVREGTDTQYF. This chain links TRBV29-1 with TRBJ2-3; D may be TRBD2 (6 bases). The germline gives CDR1 SQVTM, CDR2 ANQGSEA. CDR3 size: 12 residues. Trimming shortened V by 6 bases and J by 1 base, and 8 bases separated the two germline ends.

This clone was seen only once. The rearrangement joins TRBV11-2 to TRBJ2-7, with 13 bases that match TRBD2. The CDR3 is made up of 14 amino acids. CDR1 SGHAT and CDR2 FQNNGV come from the germline V gene. The J segment lost 7 bases and the V segment lost 4 bases, leaving 4 bases of the junction unmatched. The CDR3 DNA is TGTGCCAGCAGCTCAGGACTAGCGGGAGAAGAGCAGTACTTC. It yields the protein CASSSGLAGEEQYF. The whole variable domain, remainder taken from reference TRBV11-2 and TRBJ2-7, is EAGVAQSPRYKIIEKRQSVAFWCNPISGHATLYWYQQILGQGPKLLIQFQNNGVVDDSQLPKDRFSAERLKGVDSTLKIQPAKLEDSAVYLCASSSGLAGEEQYFGPGTRLTVT.

The V and J genes are TRBV18 and TRBJ1-1; the D is unclear. The ends were cut back, 6 bases at V and 1 base at J, with 9 bases in the middle. The CDR3 is made up of 13 amino acids. Germline CDR1 KGHSH, CDR2 LQKENI. The CDR3 DNA follows: TGTGCCAGCTCGCTCCAGTGGAACACTGAAGCTTTCTTT. It specifies CASSLQWNTEAFF.

The chain recombines TRBV4-2 with TRBJ1-2; TRBD1 agrees at 9 bases. Germline V CDR1 and CDR2: LGHNA, YNFKEQ. The length of the CDR3 is 17 residues. Losses at the gene ends were 0 bases for V and 6 bases for J; bases not matched to a gene: 11. CDR3 DNA: TGTGCCAGCAGCCAAGAGTACAGACAGGGGGGGGTAGATGGCTACACCTTC. This sequence encodes CASSQEYRQGGVDGYTF.

The V call is TRBV7-8, the J call TRBJ1-2; 7 bases are a match to TRBD1. Germline V gene lookup returns CDR1 SGHVS and CDR2 FQNEAQ. The ends lost 0 bases at V and 5 bases at J; junction bases unmatched: 9. This CDR3 has 16 amino acids. For the CDR3, the DNA is TGTGCCAGCAGCTTAGCGCCAAGGGGGCGAAGGTATGGCTACACCTTC. It is translated as CASSLAPRGRRYGYTF.

The chain's CDR3 is CASRQGLSGANVLTF. CDR3 DNA sequence: TGTGCCAGTAGACAGGGCCTAAGTGGGGCCAACGTCCTGACTTTC. This sequence joins TRBV6-6 and TRBJ2-6; 7 nucleotides match TRBD1. V was pared by 9 bases and J by 3 bases, with 8 bases of the junction left unmatched. CDR3 length equals 15 residues. Germline CDR1 is MNHNY and CDR2 is SVGAGI (reference sequence).

The V and J genes are TRBV5-1 and TRBJ2-7; 10 nucleotides agree with TRBD2. This CDR3 is 15 amino acids long. Germline CDR1 and CDR2: SGHRS and YFSETQ. Germline trimming cut 3 bases from V and 2 bases from J; bases unmatched to any gene: 5. CDR3 DNA: TGCGCCAGCAGCTCATCTCTAGCGGGGGCCTACGAGCAGTACTTC. It codes for CASSSSLAGAYEQYF. Looking up the rest from reference TRBV5-1 and TRBJ2-7 gives the full variable domain: KAGVTQTPRYLIKTRGQQVTLSCSPISGHRSVSWYQQTPGQGLQFLFEYFSETQRNKGNFPGRFSGRQFSNSRSEMNVSTLELGDSALYLCASSSSLAGAYEQYFGPGTRLTVT.

This clone was observed once. The sample contains more than one DNA sequence encoding this CDR3. The CDR3: CASSPYTGELFF. The DNA for the CDR3 is TGTGCCAGCAGTCCTTACACCGGGGAGCTGTTTTTT. The V gene is TRBV27, the J gene TRBJ2-2, with D unresolved. This CDR3 is 12 amino acids long. Between the trimmed V and J ends, which lost 5 bases and 3 bases, there was a span of 4 bases. Germline V CDR1 and CDR2: MNHEY, SMNVEV (reference sequence).

The chain has TRBV18 and TRBJ2-7; perhaps TRBD2 as D (6 bases). The germline gives CDR1 KGHSH, CDR2 LQKENI. The CDR3 covers 14 residues. V was cut by 3 bases and J by 5 bases, with 14 bases left in between. Written as DNA, the CDR3 is TGTGCCAGCTCACCTTCCCGGGAGTGGAACGAGCAGTACTTC. As protein: CASSPSREWNEQYF.

This clone showed up just once. This chain links TRBV18 with TRBJ2-1; 8 nucleotides line up with TRBD2. Trimming took 3 bases from V and 0 from J; bases not matched to a gene: 10. The CDR3 sequence is 18 residues long. Germline CDR1 is KGHSH and CDR2 is LQKENI. DNA of the CDR3: TGTGCCAGCTCACCGGGTCTAGCGGGTATGAGCTCCTACAATGAGCAGTTCTTC. Translation: CASSPGLAGMSSYNEQFF.

The chain is built from TRBV6-5 and TRBJ1-1; no firm D call. This CDR3 contains 14 residues. CDR1 is MNHEY and CDR2 is SVGAGI in the germline V gene. The ends were cut back, 0 bases at V and 1 base at J, with 6 bases in the middle. Here the CDR3 reads CASSYSRGNTEAFF. The CDR3 region has the DNA TGTGCCAGCAGTTACTCGCGGGGGAACACTGAAGCTTTCTTT.

The chain couples TRBV9 to TRBJ2-7; a possible D gene is TRBD2 (6 bases). Germline CDR1 and CDR2: SGDLS and YYNGEE. V lost 0 bases, J lost 0 bases, and 16 bases lay in between. The CDR3 is 17 residues long. The CDR3 nucleotides are TGTGCCAGCAGCGTAGAGGGGAGCCGGGGGTACTCCTACGAGCAGTACTTC. It translates to CASSVEGSRGYSYEQYF.